This T cell receptor (beta chain) was documented in a study of PD-1 blockade in mismatch repair-deficient tumors. Profiled with immunoSEQ multiplex PCR; TCRdb holds only in-frame clones, not every one. The sample contains some 130,000 clones, around nine tenths of which appear only once. Germline CDR1 SGHVS, CDR2 FNYEAQ. The CDR3 has 17 residues. After removal of 2 bases from V and 7 bases from J, the junction contained 14 bases not matched to a gene. Study results and limitations: Tumor-resident clones, often absent from pretreatment blood, expanded after pembrolizumab and then contracted.

As concerns this clone: Its specificity is not known.

This sequence originates from an adult with mismatch repair-deficient cancer. The rearrangement uses TRBV7-6 and TRBJ2-1; 7 positions agree with TRBD2. This material consisted of peripheral blood, taken approximately 69 weeks after starting pembrolizumab. The CDR3 protein is CASSLKSGMRVGNEQFF. CDR3 nucleotide sequence: TGTGCCAGCAGCTTAAAAAGCGGGATGAGGGTCGGGAATGAGCAGTTCTTC.